This TCR beta chain appears in the sequencing data of a study of blood T cell repertoires in COVID-19. Study context: Some COVID-19 samples were acute and others convalescent; all came from the United States, Italy and Spain. Sources were T cells, B-cell-depleted T cells, or PBMCs; the material itself was cDNA or gDNA.

The CDR3 contains 14 residues. Per germline, CDR1 SGHVS and CDR2 FQNEAQ. The V and J ends lost 3 bases and 0 bases respectively, with 6 bases between them. Per the original data handling: Reference gene primers were amplified, and this amplification served to estimate nucleated cell counts. TCRdb's table, derived via immunoSEQ multiplex PCR, lists solely in-frame clones and lacks some. Clonal size and the V and J genes are those of that table, whereas D and trimming came from the DNA. The sample includes 200,000 to 250,000 clones, approximately 79% of them seen just once. Specimen: peripheral blood. The receptor was isolated from a woman between 40 and 50 years old with active or convalescent COVID-19. The chain carries TRBV7-8 and TRBJ1-3, with no clear D. CDR3 sequence: CASSLRSSGNTIYF. Here the CDR3 DNA reads TGTGCCAGCAGCTTGAGGAGCTCTGGAAACACCATATATTTT.